This TCR beta chain was documented in a study of T cell responses to AZD1222 COVID-19 vaccine. The study's findings and limits: Following two doses of AZD1222, Spike-specific TCR breadth and depth rose.

On this clone: Its target is not known.

Profiling relied on immunoSEQ multiplex PCR, and the TCRdb table lists in-frame clones only, not all of them. The sample has just over 150,000 clones; approximately 90% are singletons. The TCR originated in an adult who had recovered from COVID-19. Sequences were derived from peripheral blood, sampled after recovery from COVID-19.

The CDR3 nucleotides are TGTGCCAGCAACCGAGTAGGGTCAGATACGCAGTATTTT. Its translation: CASNRVGSDTQYF. V usage is TRBV6-5 and J usage is TRBJ2-3, with D hard to call. This CDR3 spans 13 amino acids. V was cut by 7 bases and J by 4 bases, with 12 bases left in between. The germline gives CDR1 MNHEY, CDR2 SVGAGI.